The T cell receptor (beta chain) described here comes from a study of T cells in localized non-small cell lung cancer. In regard to this clone: Its antigen remains unknown.

Libraries were prepared by immunoSEQ multiplex PCR; TCRdb keeps only in-frame clonotypes and omits some of them. This sample has about 52,000 clones, with more than 75% found just once. The CDR3 consists of 14 residues. Trimming pared 0 bases from V and 5 bases from J, leaving 7 bases between. Germline V gene lookup returns CDR1 SEHNR and CDR2 FQNEAQ (reference sequence). Study-level points and caveats: Because sequencing included only one region (of the tumor), heterogeneity remains possible. Longer survival (overall) was linked to higher T cell density in blood.

Sequencing used PBMCs, obtained before any cancer treatment. This clonotype was obtained from a female donor with stage II lung adenocarcinoma. The chain uses TRBV7-9 and TRBJ1-4, with D possibly TRBD1 on 6 matching bases. CDR3 amino acids: CASSLARGNEKLFF. The CDR3 DNA sequence: TGTGCCAGCAGCTTAGCGAGGGGGAATGAAAAACTGTTTTTT.